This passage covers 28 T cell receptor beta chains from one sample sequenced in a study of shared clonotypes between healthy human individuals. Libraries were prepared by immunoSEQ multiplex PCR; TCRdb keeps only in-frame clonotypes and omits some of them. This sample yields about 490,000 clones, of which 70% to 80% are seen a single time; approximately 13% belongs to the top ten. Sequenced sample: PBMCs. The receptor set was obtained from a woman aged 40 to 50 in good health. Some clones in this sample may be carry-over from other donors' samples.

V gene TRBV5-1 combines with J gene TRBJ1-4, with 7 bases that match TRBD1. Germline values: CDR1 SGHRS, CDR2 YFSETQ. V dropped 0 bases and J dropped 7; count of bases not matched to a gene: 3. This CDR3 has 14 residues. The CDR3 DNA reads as TGCGCCAGCAGCTTGGGAGGGGGCATTGAAAAACTGTTTTTT. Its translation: CASSLGGGIEKLFF.

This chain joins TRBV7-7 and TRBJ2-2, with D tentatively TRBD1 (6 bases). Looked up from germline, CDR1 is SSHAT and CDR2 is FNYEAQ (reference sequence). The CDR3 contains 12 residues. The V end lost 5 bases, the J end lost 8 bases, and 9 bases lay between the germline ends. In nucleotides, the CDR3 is TGTGCCAGCAGCGCAGGGGTGGGGGAGCTGTTTTTT. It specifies CASSAGVGELFF. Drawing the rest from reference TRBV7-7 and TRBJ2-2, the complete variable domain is GAGVSQSPRYKVTKRGQDVTLRCDPISSHATLYWYQQALGQGPEFLTYFNYEAQPDKSGLPSDRFSAERPEGSISTLTIQRTEQRDSAMYRCASSAGVGELFFGEGSRLTVL.

CDR3 loop: CASSKRLAENTGELFF. For the CDR3, the DNA is TGTGCCAGTAGTAAGCGGCTAGCGGAAAACACCGGGGAGCTGTTTTTT. The chain joins TRBV19 to TRBJ2-2; 7 bases agree with TRBD2. The V and J ends lost 4 bases and 2 bases, in that order; junction bases with no gene match: 7. CDR3 length equals 16 residues. CDR1 and CDR2 from the germline V gene are LNHDA and SQIVND (reference sequence).

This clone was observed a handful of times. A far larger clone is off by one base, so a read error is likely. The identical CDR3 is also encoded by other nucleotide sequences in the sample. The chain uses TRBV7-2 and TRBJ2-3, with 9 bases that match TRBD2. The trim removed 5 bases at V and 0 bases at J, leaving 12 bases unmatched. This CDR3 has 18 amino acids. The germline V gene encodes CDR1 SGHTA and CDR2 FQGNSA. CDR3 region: CASSLVLAGGPSTDTQYF. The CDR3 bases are TGTGCCAGCAGCCTCGTGCTGGCGGGAGGGCCCAGCACAGATACGCAGTATTTT.

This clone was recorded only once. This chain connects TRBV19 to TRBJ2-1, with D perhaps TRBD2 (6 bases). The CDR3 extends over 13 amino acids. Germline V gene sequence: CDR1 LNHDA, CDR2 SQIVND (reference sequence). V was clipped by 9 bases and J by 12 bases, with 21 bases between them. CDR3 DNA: TGTGCCAGCGAAGATAGCGGAAACAAAGGGCAGTTCTTC. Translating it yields CASEDSGNKGQFF.

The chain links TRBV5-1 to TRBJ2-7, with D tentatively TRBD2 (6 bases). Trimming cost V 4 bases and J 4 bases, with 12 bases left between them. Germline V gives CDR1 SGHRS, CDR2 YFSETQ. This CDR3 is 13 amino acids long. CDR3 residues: CASSLGLRYEQYF. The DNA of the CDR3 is TGCGCCAGCAGCCTCGGACTACGTTACGAGCAGTACTTC.

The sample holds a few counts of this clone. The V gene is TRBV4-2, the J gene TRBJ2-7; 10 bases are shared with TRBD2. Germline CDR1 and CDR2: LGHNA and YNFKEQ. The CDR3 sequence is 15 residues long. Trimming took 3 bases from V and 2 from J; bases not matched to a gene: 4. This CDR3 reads CASSQEREGPYEQYF. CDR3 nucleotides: TGTGCCAGCAGCCAGGAGCGGGAGGGCCCCTACGAGCAGTACTTC.

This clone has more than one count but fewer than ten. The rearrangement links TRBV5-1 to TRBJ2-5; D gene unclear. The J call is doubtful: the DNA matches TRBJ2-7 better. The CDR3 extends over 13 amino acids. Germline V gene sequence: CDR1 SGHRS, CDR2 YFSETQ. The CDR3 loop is CASSAGSTYEQYF. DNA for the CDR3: TGCGCCAGCAGCGCTGGATCCACCTACGAGCAGTACTTC.

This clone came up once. The CDR3 is CASSQDSGQGRETQYF. CDR3 nucleotides: TGCGCCAGCAGCCAAGATAGCGGGCAGGGTAGAGAGACCCAGTACTTC. The chain employs TRBV4-1 and TRBJ2-5, with 7 bases matching TRBD2. The CDR3 is made up of 16 amino acids. Germline assignment: CDR1 MGHRA and CDR2 YSYEKL. The J segment lost 4 bases and the V segment lost 0 bases, leaving 8 bases of the junction unmatched.

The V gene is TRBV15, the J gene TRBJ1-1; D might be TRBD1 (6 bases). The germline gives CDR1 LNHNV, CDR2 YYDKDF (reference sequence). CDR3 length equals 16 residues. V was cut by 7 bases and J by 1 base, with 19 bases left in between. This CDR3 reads CATNTGHRASNTEAFF. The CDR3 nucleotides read TGTGCCACCAACACGGGACATCGGGCTTCGAACACTGAAGCTTTCTTT.

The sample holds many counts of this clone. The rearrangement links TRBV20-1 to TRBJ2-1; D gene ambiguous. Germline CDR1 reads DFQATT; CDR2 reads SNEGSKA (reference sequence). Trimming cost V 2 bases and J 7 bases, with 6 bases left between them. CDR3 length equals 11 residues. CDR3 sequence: CSARPQNEQFF. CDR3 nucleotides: TGCAGTGCTAGACCCCAAAATGAGCAGTTCTTC.

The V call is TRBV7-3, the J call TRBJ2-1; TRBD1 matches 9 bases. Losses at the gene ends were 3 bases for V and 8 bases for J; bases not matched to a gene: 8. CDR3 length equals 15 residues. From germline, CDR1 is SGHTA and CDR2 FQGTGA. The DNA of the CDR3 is TGTGCCAGCAGCTTCACAGGGGGCGAGGTGGATGAGCAGTTCTTC. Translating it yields CASSFTGGEVDEQFF.

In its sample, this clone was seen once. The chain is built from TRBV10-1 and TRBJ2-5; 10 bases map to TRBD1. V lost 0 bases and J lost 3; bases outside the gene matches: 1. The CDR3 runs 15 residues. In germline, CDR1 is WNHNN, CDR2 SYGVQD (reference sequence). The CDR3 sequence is CASSESGTGEETQYF. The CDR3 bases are TGCGCCAGCAGTGAGTCAGGGACAGGGGAAGAGACCCAGTACTTC.

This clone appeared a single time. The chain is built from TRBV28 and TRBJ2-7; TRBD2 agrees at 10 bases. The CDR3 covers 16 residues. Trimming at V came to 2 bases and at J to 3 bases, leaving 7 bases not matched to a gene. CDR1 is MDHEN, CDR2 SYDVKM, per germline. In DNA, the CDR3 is TGTGCCAGCAGTTTAGGAACTAGCGGGACATACTACGAGCAGTACTTC. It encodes CASSLGTSGTYYEQYF. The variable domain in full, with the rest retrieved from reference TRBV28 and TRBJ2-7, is DVKVTQSSRYLVKRTGEKVFLECVQDMDHENMFWYRQDPGLGLRLIYFSYDVKMKEKGDIPEGYSVSREKKERFSLILESASTNQTSMYLCASSLGTSGTYYEQYFGPGTRLTVT.

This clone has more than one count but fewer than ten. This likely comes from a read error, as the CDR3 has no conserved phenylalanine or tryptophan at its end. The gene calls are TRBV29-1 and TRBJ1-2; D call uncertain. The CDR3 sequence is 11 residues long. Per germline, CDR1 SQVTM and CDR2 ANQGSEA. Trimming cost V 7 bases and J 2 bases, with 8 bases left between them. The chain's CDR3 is CSESPNYGYTL. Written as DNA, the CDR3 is TGCAGCGAGTCCCCAAACTATGGCTACACCCTC.

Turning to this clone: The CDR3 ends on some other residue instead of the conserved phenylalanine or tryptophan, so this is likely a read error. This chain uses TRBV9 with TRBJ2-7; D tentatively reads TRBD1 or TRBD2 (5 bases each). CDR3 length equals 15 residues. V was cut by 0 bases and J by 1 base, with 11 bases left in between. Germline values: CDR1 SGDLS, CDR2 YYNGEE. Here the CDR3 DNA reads TGTGCCAGCAGCGTAGAGGGTGGGGGATCCTACGAGCAGTACCTC. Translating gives CASSVEGGGSYEQYL.

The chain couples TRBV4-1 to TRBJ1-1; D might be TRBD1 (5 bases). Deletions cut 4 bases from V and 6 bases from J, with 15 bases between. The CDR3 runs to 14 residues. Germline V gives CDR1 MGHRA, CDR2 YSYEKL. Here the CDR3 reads CASSPILRGAEAFF. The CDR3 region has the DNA TGCGCCAGCAGCCCCATACTGCGGGGGGCTGAAGCTTTCTTT.

The CDR3 loop is CASSLKQATGELFF. In nucleotides, the CDR3 is TGTGCCAGCAGCTTAAAACAGGCGACCGGGGAGCTGTTTTTT. The chain recombines TRBV11-1 with TRBJ2-2, with D perhaps matching TRBD1 (5 bases). This CDR3 spans 14 amino acids. The V gene's germline CDR1 is SGHAT and CDR2 FQDESV (reference sequence). V was shortened by 2 bases and J by 5 bases, with 9 bases between the two germline ends.

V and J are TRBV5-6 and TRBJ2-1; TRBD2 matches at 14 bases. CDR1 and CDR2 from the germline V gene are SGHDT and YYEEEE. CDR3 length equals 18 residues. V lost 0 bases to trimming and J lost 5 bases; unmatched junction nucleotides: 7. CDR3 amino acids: CASSLGLAGGVLNNEQFF. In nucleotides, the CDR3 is TGTGCCAGCAGCTTGGGACTAGCGGGAGGGGTGCTGAACAATGAGCAGTTCTTC.

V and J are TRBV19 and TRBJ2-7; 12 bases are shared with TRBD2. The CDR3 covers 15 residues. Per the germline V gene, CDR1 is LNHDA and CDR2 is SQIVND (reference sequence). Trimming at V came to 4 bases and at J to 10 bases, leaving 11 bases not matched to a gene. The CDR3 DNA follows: TGTGCCAGTAGTACCAGACTAGCGGGAGCGCAGACTCAGTACTTC. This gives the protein CASSTRLAGAQTQYF.

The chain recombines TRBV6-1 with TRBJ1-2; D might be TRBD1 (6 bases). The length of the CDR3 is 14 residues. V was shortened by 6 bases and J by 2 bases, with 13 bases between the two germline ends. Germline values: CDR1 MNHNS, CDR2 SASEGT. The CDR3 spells CASSDQGLNYGYTF. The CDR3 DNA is TGTGCCAGCAGCGACCAGGGGTTAAACTATGGCTACACCTTC.

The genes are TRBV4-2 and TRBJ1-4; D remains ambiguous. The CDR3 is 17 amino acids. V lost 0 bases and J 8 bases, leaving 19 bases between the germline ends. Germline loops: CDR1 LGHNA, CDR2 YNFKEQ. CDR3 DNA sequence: TGTGCCAGCAGCCAAGATTGGTCCGCCGGGTCGGGGGAAAAACTGTTTTTT. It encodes CASSQDWSAGSGEKLFF.

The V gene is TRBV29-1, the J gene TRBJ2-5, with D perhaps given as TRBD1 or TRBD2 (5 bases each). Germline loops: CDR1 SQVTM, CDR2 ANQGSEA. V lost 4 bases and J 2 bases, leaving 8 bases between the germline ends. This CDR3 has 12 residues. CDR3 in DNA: TGCAGCGTTGGACAGCGGCAAGAGACCCAGTACTTC. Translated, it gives CSVGQRQETQYF.

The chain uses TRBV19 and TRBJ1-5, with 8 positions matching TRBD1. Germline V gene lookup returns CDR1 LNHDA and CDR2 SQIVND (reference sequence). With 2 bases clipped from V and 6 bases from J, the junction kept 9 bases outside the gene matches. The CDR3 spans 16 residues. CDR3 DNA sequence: TGTGCCAGTAGTATACGCCGGACAGGGAGGATTCAGCCCCAGCATTTT. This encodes CASSIRRTGRIQPQHF.

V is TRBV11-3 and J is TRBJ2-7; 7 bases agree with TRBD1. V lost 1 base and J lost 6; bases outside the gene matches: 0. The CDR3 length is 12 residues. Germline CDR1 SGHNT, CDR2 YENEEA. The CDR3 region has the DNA TGTGCCAGCAGCTTAGCAGGGGGCGAGCAGTACTTC. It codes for CASSLAGGEQYF.

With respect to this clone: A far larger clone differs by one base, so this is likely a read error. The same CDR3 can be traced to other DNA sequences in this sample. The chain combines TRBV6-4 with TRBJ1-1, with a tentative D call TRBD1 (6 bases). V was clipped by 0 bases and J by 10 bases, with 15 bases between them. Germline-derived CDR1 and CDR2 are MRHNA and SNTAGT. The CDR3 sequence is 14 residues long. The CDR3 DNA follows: TGTGCCAGCAGTGACTCGATTGAAACAGGGAGAGCTTTCTTT. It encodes CASSDSIETGRAFF.

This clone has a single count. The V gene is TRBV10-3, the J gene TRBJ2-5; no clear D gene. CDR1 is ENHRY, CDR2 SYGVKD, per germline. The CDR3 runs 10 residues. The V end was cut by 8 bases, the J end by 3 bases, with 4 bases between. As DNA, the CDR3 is TGTGCCATCGGGGAAGAGACCCAGTACTTC. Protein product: CAIGEETQYF.

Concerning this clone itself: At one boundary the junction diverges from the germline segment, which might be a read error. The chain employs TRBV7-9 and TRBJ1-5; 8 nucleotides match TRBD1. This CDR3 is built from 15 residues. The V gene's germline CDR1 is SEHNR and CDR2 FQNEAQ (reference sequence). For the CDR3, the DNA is TGCGCCAGCAGCCCGGGGACAGGACAAAATCAGCCCCAGCATTTT. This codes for CASSPGTGQNQPQHF.